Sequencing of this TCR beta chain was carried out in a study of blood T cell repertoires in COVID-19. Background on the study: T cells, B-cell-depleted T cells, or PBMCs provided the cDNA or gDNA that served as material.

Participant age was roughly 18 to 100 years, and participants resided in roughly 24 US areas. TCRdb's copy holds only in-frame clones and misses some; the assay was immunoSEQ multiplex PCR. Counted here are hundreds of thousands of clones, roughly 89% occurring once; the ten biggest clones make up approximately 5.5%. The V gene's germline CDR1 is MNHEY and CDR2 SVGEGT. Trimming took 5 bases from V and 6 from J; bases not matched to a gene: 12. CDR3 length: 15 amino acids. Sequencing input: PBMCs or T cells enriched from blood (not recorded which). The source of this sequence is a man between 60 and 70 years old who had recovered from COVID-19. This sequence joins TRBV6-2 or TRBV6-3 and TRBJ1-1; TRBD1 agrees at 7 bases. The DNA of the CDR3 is TGTGCCAGCAGTCGCCCCCTACAGGGGACCCCTGAAGCTTTCTTT. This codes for CASSRPLQGTPEAFF.